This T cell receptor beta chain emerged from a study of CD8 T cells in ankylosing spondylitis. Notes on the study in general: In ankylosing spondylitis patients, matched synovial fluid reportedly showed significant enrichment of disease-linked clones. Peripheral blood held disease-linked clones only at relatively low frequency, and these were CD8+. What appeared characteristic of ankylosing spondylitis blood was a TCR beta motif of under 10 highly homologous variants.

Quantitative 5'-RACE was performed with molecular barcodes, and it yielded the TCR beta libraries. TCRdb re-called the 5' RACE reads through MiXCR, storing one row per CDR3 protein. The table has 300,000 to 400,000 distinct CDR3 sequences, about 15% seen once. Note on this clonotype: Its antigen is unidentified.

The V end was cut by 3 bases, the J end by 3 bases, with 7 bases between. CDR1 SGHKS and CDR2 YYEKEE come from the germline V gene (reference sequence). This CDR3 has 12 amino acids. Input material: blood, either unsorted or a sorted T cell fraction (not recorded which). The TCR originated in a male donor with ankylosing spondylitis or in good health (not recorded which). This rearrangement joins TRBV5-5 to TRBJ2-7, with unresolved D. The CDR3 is CASSSLVYEQYF. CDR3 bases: TGTGCCAGCAGCTCCTTAGTCTACGAGCAGTACTTC. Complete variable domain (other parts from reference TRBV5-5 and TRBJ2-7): DAGVTQSPTHLIKTRGQQVTLRCSPISGHKSVSWYQQVLGQGPQFIFQYYEKEERGRGNFPDRFSARQFPNYSSELNVNALLLGDSALYLCASSSLVYEQYFGPGTRLTVT.